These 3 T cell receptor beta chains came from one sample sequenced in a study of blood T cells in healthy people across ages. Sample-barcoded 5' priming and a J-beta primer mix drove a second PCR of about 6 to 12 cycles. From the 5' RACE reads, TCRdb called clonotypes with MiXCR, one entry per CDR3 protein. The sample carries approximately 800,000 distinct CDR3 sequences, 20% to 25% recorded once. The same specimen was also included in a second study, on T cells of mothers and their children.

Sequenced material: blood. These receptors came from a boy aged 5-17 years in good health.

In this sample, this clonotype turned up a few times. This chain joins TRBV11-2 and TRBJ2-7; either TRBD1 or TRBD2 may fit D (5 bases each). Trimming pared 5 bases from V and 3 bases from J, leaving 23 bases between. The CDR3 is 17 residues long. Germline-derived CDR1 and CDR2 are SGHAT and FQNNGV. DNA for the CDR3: TGTGCCAGCAGCCATTCAACCCTAATAGGGACCCACTACGAGCAGTACTTC. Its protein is CASSHSTLIGTHYEQYF.

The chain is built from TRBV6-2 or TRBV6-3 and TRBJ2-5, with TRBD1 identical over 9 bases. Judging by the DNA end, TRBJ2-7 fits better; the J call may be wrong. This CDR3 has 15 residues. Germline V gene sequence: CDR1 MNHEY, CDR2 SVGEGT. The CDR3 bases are TGTGCCAGCAGTTACCGGGACAGGGCTGGCTACGAGCAGTACTTC. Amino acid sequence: CASSYRDRAGYEQYF.

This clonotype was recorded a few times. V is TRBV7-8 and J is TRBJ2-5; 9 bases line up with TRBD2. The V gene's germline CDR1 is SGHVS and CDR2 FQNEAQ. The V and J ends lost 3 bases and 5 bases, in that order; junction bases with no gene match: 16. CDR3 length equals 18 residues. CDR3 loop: CASSFSVGAGGFGETQYF. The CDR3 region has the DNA TGTGCCAGCAGCTTTTCAGTAGGGGCGGGAGGGTTCGGGGAGACCCAGTACTTC.